The TCR beta chain described here comes from a study of CD8 T cells in Susac syndrome. The RNA, about 0.45 to 1 ug, was put through reverse transcription using random hexamers. Across 54 Vbeta and 13 Jbeta, immunoSEQ multiplex PCR amplified TCR beta CDR3. In TCRdb, the immunoSEQ multiplex PCR reads were re-called with MiXCR into one record per CDR3 protein. The sample holds a few hundred thousand distinct CDR3 sequences, 95% seen once. The sequenced target, TCR beta, came from blood CD8+ and CD4+ T cells. The multiple sclerosis control group was made up of treatment-naive patients with stable or active relapsing-remitting disease. While CD8+ and CD4+ T cells were isolated negatively, TEMRA cells were enriched by FACS. This clonotype was obtained from a human donor with multiple sclerosis. The source material was CD4+ T cells from PBMCs.

CDR3 region: CASRLQGHLYEQYF. The CDR3 nucleotides are TGTGCCAGCAGGCTACAGGGACACCTCTACGAGCAGTACTTC. This chain uses TRBV12-3 or TRBV12-4 with TRBJ2-7; tentative D call: TRBD1 (6 bases). Trimming left V 6 bases short and J 3 bases short, with 15 bases between. The CDR3 totals 14 residues.